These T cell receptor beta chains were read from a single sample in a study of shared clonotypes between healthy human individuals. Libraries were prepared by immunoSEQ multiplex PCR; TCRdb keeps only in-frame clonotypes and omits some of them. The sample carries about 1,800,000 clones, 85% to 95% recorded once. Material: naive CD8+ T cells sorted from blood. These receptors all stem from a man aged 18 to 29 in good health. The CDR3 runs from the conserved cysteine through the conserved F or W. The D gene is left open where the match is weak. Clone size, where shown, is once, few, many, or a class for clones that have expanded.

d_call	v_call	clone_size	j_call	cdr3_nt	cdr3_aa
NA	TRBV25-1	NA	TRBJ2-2	TGTGCCAGCAGTGAACTAGCGAGGGGGGAGCTGTTTTTT	CASSELARGELFF
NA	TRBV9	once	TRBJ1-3	TGTGCCAGCAGCGGAAGCTCTGGAAACACCATATATTTT	CASSGSSGNTIYF
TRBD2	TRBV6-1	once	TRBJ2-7	TGTGCCAGCAGTGAAATGAAGGGACTAGAGAGCTCCTACGAGCAGTACTTC	CASSEMKGLESSYEQYF
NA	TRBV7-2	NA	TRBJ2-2	TGTGCCAGCAGCTCTGAACTGGGGGGAGTAAGGACCGGGGAGCTGTTTTTT	CASSSELGGVRTGELFF
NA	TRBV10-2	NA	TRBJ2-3	TGCGCCAGCAGTGCCGCCATGACGGATACGCAGTATTTT	CASSAAMTDTQYF
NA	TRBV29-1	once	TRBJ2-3	TGCAGCGTCGCCGTGAGGGGGGGCACAGATACGCAGTATTTT	CSVAVRGGTDTQYF
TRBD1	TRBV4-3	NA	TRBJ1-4	TGCGCCAGCAGCCAAGAACCGGGACAGCGTGAAAAACTGTTTTTT	CASSQEPGQREKLFF
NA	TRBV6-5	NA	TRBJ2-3	TGTGCCAGCAGTTACGGTGTGGCAGATACGCAGTATTTT	CASSYGVADTQYF
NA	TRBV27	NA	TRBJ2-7	TGTGCCAGCAGTTTTGGTCGCGGTAGTGCCGGATACGAGCAGTACTTC	CASSFGRGSAGYEQYF
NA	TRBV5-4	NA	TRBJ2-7	TGTGCCAGCAGAGACCCGAGAGGCCTCGAGCAGTACTTC	CASRDPRGLEQYF
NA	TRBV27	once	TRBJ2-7	TGTGCCAGCAGTTTAGGAGGGGGCAACTACGAGCAGTACTTC	CASSLGGGNYEQYF
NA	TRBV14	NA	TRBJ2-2	TGTGCCAGCAGCCTAACTAACTGGGGGGCCGGGGAGCTGTTTTTT	CASSLTNWGAGELFF
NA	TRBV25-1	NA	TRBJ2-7	TGTGCCAGCAGTGAATCAGGGTCCTATGGTAACGAGCAGTACTTC	CASSESGSYGNEQYF
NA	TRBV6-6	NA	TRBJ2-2	TGTGCCAGCAGTTACCAGGGTTTGTGGTCCGGGGAGCTGTTTTTT	CASSYQGLWSGELFF
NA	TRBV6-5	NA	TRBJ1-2	TGTGCCAGCAGTTACTCCCAGGGTGATGGCTACACCTTC	CASSYSQGDGYTF
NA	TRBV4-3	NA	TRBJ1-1	TGCGCCAGCAGCCAAGAGCAGGGAGAGAACACTGAAGCTTTCTTT	CASSQEQGENTEAFF
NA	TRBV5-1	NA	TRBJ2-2	TGCGCCAGCAGCCCCGGACAGTACACCGGGGAGCTGTTTTTT	CASSPGQYTGELFF
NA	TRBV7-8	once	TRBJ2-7	TGTGCCAGCATCCTTTGGGGTCGGGTGGGGTTGGACGAGCAGTACTTC	CASILWGRVGLDEQYF
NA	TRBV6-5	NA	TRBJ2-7	TGTGCCAGCAGTTACGGGGGCAGGGCCTACGAGCAGTACTTC	CASSYGGRAYEQYF
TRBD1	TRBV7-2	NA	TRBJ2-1	TGTGCCAGCAGTGCCTTTTGGACAGGGTTCGTCAATGAGCAGTTCTTC	CASSAFWTGFVNEQFF
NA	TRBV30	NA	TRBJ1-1	TGTGCCTGGAGTGACGACCCCGGGGTCTGGAACACTGAAGCTTTCTTT	CAWSDDPGVWNTEAFF